A single sample is the source of the 3 T cell receptor beta chains below, sequenced in a study of long-term antiretroviral therapy in people with HIV. At the survey level, the v3.0 immunoSEQ assay was run. The table came from immunoSEQ multiplex PCR; TCRdb's copy has only in-frame clones and leaves some out. The data show tens of thousands of clones, with over 75% seen just once and 6% to 7% held by the top ten. The source material was unsorted PBMCs, sampled 0.6 years after starting antiretroviral therapy. These receptors originate from a man between 18 and 35 years old with HIV.

The chain carries TRBV11-3 and TRBJ2-5; perhaps TRBD1 as D (6 bases). The germline CDR1 and CDR2 sequences are SGHNT and YENEEA. This CDR3 has 14 residues. The V end was cut by 2 bases, the J end by 7 bases, with 14 bases between. The chain's CDR3 is CASSLIGQSATQYF. CDR3 bases: TGTGCCAGCAGCTTAATTGGACAGAGTGCGACCCAGTACTTC.

The table lists this clone with a count of one. The rearrangement uses TRBV4-3 and TRBJ2-7; 9 nucleotides agree with TRBD2. This CDR3 comprises 14 residues. Germline loops: CDR1 LGHNA, CDR2 YSLEER. V gave up 3 bases and J gave up 6 bases; unmatched junction bases: 6. This CDR3 is CASSQIAGAVEQYF. The CDR3 region has the DNA TGCGCCAGCAGCCAGATAGCGGGAGCTGTCGAGCAGTACTTC.

The chain links TRBV2 to TRBJ1-2; no reliable D call. Germline lookup yields CDR1 SNHLY and CDR2 FYNNEI. This CDR3 has 14 residues. Trimming pared 8 bases from V and 3 bases from J, leaving 16 bases between. CDR3 nucleotides: TGTGCCAGCGCCTCCGGGCGGTCGGACTATGGCTACACCTTC. Protein: CASASGRSDYGYTF.